A selection of T cell receptor beta chains follows, all from one sample in a study of T cells in Graves' hyperthyroidism and ophthalmopathy. TCRdb analysed the multiplex PCR reads with MiXCR anew, one entry per CDR3 protein. The repertoire includes around 300,000 distinct CDR3 sequences, approximately 13% of them detected once, and around 32% sits in the top ten. The sequencing sample was made of blood. The receptors come from a woman in her thirties or forties with Graves' ophthalmopathy. Both conserved end residues are part of each CDR3. D genes are given only for firm matches. Expanded clones are given a class, and other clones once, few, many or no size at all.

j_gene	d_gene	v_gene	abundance	CDR3aa	CDR3nt
TRBJ2-3	TRBD2	TRBV3-1	many	CASSQRMRGDTQYF	TGTGCCAGCAGCCAAAGAATGCGGGGGGATACGCAGTATTTT
TRBJ2-7	TRBD1	TRBV7-9	NA	CASSIITGTVYEQYF	TGTGCCAGCAGCATCATAACCGGGACAGTGTACGAGCAGTACTTC
TRBJ2-1	TRBD2	TRBV28	many	CASSSLAGAKYNEQFF	TGTGCCAGCAGTTCTCTAGCGGGAGCAAAATACAATGAGCAGTTCTTC
TRBJ1-5	TRBD1	TRBV27	NA	CASSLYNRGKNSNQPQHF	TGTGCCAGCAGTTTATACAACAGGGGGAAGAATAGCAATCAGCCCCAGCATTTT
TRBJ2-5	TRBD1	TRBV19	few	CASSKARGLTQYF	TGTGCCAGTAGTAAGGCCAGGGGGTTGACCCAGTACTTC
TRBJ1-2	TRBD1	TRBV6-6	many	CASSYSILPGGYGYTF	TGTGCCAGCAGTTACTCGATCTTACCAGGGGGATATGGCTACACCTTC
TRBJ1-1	TRBD1	TRBV29-1	many	CSVRDRGRRNTEAFF	TGCAGCGTCCGGGACAGGGGGCGACGGAACACTGAAGCTTTCTTT
TRBJ1-5	TRBD1	TRBV19	many	CASSTARTGGGQPQHF	TGTGCCAGTAGTACCGCACGAACAGGGGGGGGTCAGCCCCAGCATTTT
TRBJ1-6	NA	TRBV15	NA	CATSAQQGANSPLHF	TGTGCCACCAGCGCCCAACAGGGAGCTAACTCACCCCTCCACTTT
TRBJ2-1	NA	TRBV6-1	many	CASSSPWKNEQFF	TGTGCCAGCAGTTCACCTTGGAAGAATGAGCAGTTCTTC
TRBJ1-6	TRBD1	TRBV6-1	NA	CASSLNRGASPLHF	TGTGCCAGCAGCCTAAACAGGGGGGCCTCACCCCTCCACTTT
TRBJ2-1	NA	TRBV6-2/TRBV6-3	many	CASTGRSDNEQFF	TGTGCCAGCACCGGACGATCCGACAATGAGCAGTTCTTC